Presented here are 6 T cell receptor beta chains from one specimen sequenced in a study of cytomegalovirus exposure and HLA in healthy donors. The PCR made use of 60 Vbeta and 13 Jbeta primers. The repertoire was sequenced with immunoSEQ multiplex PCR; TCRdb's copy has only in-frame clones and lacks some. The ten top clones account for roughly 2.4%, within a sample of 70,000 or so clones. The sequenced material came from PBMCs. The receptors originated from a female donor in good health and CMV-seropositive.

This chain uses TRBV28 with TRBJ1-2, with D tentatively TRBD1 (5 bases). There are 18 residues in the CDR3. V gave up 6 bases and J gave up 1 base, with 24 bases separating them. Looked up from germline, CDR1 is MDHEN and CDR2 is SYDVKM. The CDR3 coding sequence is TGTGCCAGCAGCCCATGGGTGACAGACCCTCTTTATAACTATGGCTACACCTTC. It is translated as CASSPWVTDPLYNYGYTF.

The rearrangement links TRBV7-6 to TRBJ2-3; the match to TRBD2 covers 10 bases. The V and J ends lost 4 bases and 4 bases, in that order; junction bases with no gene match: 5. Germline CDR1 SGHVS, CDR2 FNYEAQ. This CDR3 is built from 15 residues. CDR3 coding DNA: TGTGCCAGCAGCTGGAGCGGGGGGGCCGCAGATACGCAGTATTTT. Its protein product is CASSWSGGAADTQYF.

The rearrangement uses TRBV6-5 and TRBJ1-1; 7 bases align to TRBD1. With V trimmed by 0 bases and J by 0 bases, 4 bases remained unmatched. From germline, CDR1 is MNHEY and CDR2 SVGAGI. The CDR3 is made up of 16 amino acids. The chain's CDR3 is CASSYSTTGMNTEAFF. CDR3 bases: TGTGCCAGCAGTTACTCGACGACAGGGATGAACACTGAAGCTTTCTTT.

V is TRBV19 and J is TRBJ2-7, with TRBD1 identical over 9 bases. Looked up from germline, CDR1 is LNHDA and CDR2 is SQIVND (reference sequence). Germline trimming cut 3 bases from V and 10 bases from J; bases unmatched to any gene: 7. This CDR3 is built from 13 residues. CDR3 loop: CASSMNRGQSQYF. The CDR3 DNA sequence: TGTGCCAGTAGTATGAACAGGGGGCAATCCCAGTACTTC.

The gene calls are TRBV27 and TRBJ1-2; 8 positions agree with TRBD1. The trim removed 6 bases at V and 7 bases at J, leaving 10 bases unmatched. The CDR3 extends over 14 amino acids. Germline V CDR1 and CDR2: MNHEY, SMNVEV (reference sequence). The CDR3 here is CASRPTTGAGGYTF. CDR3 sequence (DNA): TGTGCCAGCAGACCTACGACAGGGGCGGGTGGCTACACCTTC.

The chain has TRBV29-1 and TRBJ1-2; 9 nucleotides match TRBD1. CDR1 and CDR2 (germline): SQVTM, ANQGSEA. The ends lost 6 bases at V and 3 bases at J; junction bases unmatched: 8. The CDR3 loop spans 14 amino acids. As DNA, the CDR3 is TGCAGCGTCCCGGACAGGGGCCGGGACTATGGCTACACCTTC. It codes for CSVPDRGRDYGYTF. The full variable domain, in which reference TRBV29-1 and TRBJ1-2 provide the parts outside the CDR3, is SAVISQKPSRDICQRGTSLTIQCQVDSQVTMMFWYRQQPGQSLTLIATANQGSEATYESGFVIDKFPISRPNLTFSTLTVSNMSPEDSSIYLCSVPDRGRDYGYTFGSGTRLTVV.